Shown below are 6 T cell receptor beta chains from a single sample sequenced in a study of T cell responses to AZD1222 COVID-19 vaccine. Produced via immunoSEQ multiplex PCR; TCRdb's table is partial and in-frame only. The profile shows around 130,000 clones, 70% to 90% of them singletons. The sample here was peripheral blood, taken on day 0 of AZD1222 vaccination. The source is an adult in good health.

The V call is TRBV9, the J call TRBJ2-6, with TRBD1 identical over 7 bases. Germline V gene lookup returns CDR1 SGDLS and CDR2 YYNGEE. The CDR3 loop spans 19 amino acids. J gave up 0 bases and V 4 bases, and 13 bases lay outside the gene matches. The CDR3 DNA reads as TGTGCCAGCAGCTCCAGCCCGGGACAGCAATACTCTGGGGCCAACGTCCTGACTTTC. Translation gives CASSSSPGQQYSGANVLTF.

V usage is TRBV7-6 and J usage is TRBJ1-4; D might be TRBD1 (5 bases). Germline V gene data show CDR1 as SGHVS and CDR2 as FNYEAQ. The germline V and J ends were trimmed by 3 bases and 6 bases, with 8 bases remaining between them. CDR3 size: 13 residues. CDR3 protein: CASSLLGDEKLFF. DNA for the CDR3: TGTGCCAGCAGCTTGCTAGGGGATGAAAAACTGTTTTTT.

The CDR3 DNA is TGTGCCAGCAGCCCGGGGGAGGGTGGGCTGGCTTTCTTT. Its translation is CASSPGEGGLAFF. The rearrangement links TRBV7-2 to TRBJ1-1, with D perhaps TRBD1 (5 bases). Trimming left V 5 bases short and J 11 bases short, with 18 bases between. The CDR3 sequence is 13 residues long. Germline CDR1 reads SGHTA; CDR2 reads FQGNSA.

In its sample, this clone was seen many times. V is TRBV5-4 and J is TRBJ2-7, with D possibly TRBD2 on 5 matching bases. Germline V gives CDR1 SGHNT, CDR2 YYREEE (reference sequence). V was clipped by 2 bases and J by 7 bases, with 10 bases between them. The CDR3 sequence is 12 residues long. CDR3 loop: CASSFAGREQYF. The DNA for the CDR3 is TGTGCCAGCAGCTTTGCGGGCAGGGAGCAGTACTTC.

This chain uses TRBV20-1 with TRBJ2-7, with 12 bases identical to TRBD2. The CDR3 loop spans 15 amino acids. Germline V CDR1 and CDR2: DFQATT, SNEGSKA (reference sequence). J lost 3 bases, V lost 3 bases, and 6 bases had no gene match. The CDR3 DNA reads TGCAGTGCTAGTCTAGCGGGGGGGCCAAACTACGAGCAGTACTTC. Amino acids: CSASLAGGPNYEQYF.

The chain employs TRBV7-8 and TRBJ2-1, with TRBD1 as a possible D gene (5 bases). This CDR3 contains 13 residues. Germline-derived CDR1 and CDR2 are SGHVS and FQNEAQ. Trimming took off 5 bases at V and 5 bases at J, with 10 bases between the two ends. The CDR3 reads CASSPGIHNEQFF. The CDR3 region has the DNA TGTGCCAGCAGCCCAGGGATACACAATGAGCAGTTCTTC. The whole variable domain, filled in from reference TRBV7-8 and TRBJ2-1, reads GAGVSQSPRYKVAKRGQDVALRCDPISGHVSLFWYQQALGQGPEFLTYFQNEAQLDKSGLPSDRFFAERPEGSVSTLKIQRTQQEDSAVYLCASSPGIHNEQFFGPGTRLTVL.